This T cell receptor beta chain was sequenced during a study of blood T cell repertoires in COVID-19. V was shortened by 0 bases and J by 1 base, with 9 bases between the two germline ends. The germline CDR1 and CDR2 sequences are SGHAT and FQNNGV. This CDR3 contains 15 residues. The method was immunoSEQ multiplex PCR; TCRdb's version includes in-frame clones alone and lacks a portion of them. This repertoire shows 160,000 or so clones, approximately 79% found once; its top ten account for approximately 7.7%. V gene TRBV11-2 combines with J gene TRBJ2-5; D is possibly TRBD1 (6 bases). The material sequenced was peripheral blood. The TCR was taken from a woman between 55 and 75 years old with COVID-19, enrolled during active disease. The CDR3 DNA sequence: TGTGCCAGCAGCTTAGAACAGGGCCTCCAAGAGACCCAGTACTTC. Translated, it gives CASSLEQGLQETQYF.